A single TCR beta chain is shown here with its context. The CDR3 sequence is 15 residues long. Germline CDR1 and CDR2: SGHVS and FNYEAQ. V dropped 2 bases and J dropped 6; count of bases not matched to a gene: 3. This entry belongs to a study of blood T cell repertoires in COVID-19. Across the study: Donors in the United States, Italy and Spain gave samples during acute or convalescent COVID-19. T cells, B-cell-depleted T cells, or PBMCs provided the cDNA or gDNA that served as material.

In the source study's methods: Reference gene primer amplification yielded estimated nucleated cell counts. The method was immunoSEQ multiplex PCR; TCRdb's version includes in-frame clones alone and lacks a portion of them. The V and J calls and clone size come from that table; D and trimming were worked out from the DNA. This table holds hundreds of thousands of clones, about 86% found once. Source material: peripheral blood. The TCR originated in an elderly man with acute or convalescent COVID-19. The genes are TRBV7-6 and TRBJ2-2; 10 bases map to TRBD2. CDR3 amino acids: CASSLTSGIAGELFF. Here the CDR3 DNA reads TGTGCCAGCAGCTTAACTAGCGGGATCGCCGGGGAGCTGTTTTTT.